Following are 17 T cell receptor beta chains from one sample sequenced in a study of blood T cell repertoires in COVID-19. TCRdb's table, derived via immunoSEQ multiplex PCR, lists solely in-frame clones and lacks some. The sample includes roughly 290,000 clones, 70% to 90% of them seen just once. The sequenced sample was PBMCs or T cells enriched from blood (not recorded which). Receptors were obtained from a woman under 40 who had recovered from COVID-19.

This rearrangement joins TRBV21-1 to TRBJ1-1; the tabulated D call, TRBD1, remains unverified against the DNA. TRBV21-1 is a pseudogene locus. The CDR3 totals 18 residues. Here the CDR3 reads CASSKVMGQGARGSEAFF. The CDR3 nucleotides read TGTGCCAGCAGCAAAGTAATGGGACAGGGGGCGCGAGGTTCGGAAGCTTTCTTT.

The gene calls are TRBV7-8 and TRBJ1-5; D gene ambiguous. The ends were cut back, 1 base at V and 5 bases at J, with 12 bases in the middle. There are 15 residues in the CDR3. Germline assignment: CDR1 SGHVS and CDR2 FQNEAQ. The CDR3 spells CASSLEAPGDQPQHF. Written as DNA, the CDR3 is TGTGCCAGCAGCTTAGAGGCCCCCGGGGATCAGCCCCAGCATTTT.

The J gene is TRBJ2-3, the V gene TRBV11-3, with a tentative D call TRBD2 (6 bases). V was clipped by 5 bases and J by 2 bases, with 11 bases between them. The CDR3 extends over 14 amino acids. Germline CDR1 and CDR2: SGHNT and YENEEA. The CDR3 is CASSPGDFTDTQYF. The DNA for the CDR3 is TGTGCCAGCAGCCCCGGGGACTTCACAGATACGCAGTATTTT.

Here the CDR3 DNA reads TGTGCCAGCATGGGGGACAGCCACTATGGCTACACCTTC. Its translation: CASMGDSHYGYTF. V and J are TRBV6-5 and TRBJ1-2, with 7 positions matching TRBD1. The CDR3 has 13 residues. J lost 3 bases, V lost 7 bases, and 5 bases had no gene match. Germline CDR1 reads MNHEY; CDR2 reads SVGAGI.

With respect to this clone: Distinct nucleotide sequences in the sample also encode this CDR3. V gene TRBV27 combines with J gene TRBJ1-5; 7 bases agree with TRBD1. The germline V gene has CDR1 MNHEY and CDR2 SMNVEV (reference sequence). After removal of 3 bases from V and 2 bases from J, the junction contained 4 bases not matched to a gene. The CDR3 covers 15 residues. Here the CDR3 DNA reads TGTGCCAGCAGTTTTGGCGGGACAGGCAATCAGCCCCAGCATTTT. Its translation: CASSFGGTGNQPQHF.

The V call is TRBV2, the J call TRBJ1-2; a weak D match, TRBD1 (6 bases). This CDR3 region has 13 residues. CDR1 is SNHLY and CDR2 is FYNNEI in the germline V gene. V gave up 5 bases and J gave up 4 bases, with 11 bases separating them. The CDR3 DNA sequence: TGTGCCAGCAGTTTGATACAGGGCTATGGCTACACCTTC. Translation gives CASSLIQGYGYTF. The whole variable domain, filled in from reference TRBV2 and TRBJ1-2, reads EPEVTQTPSHQVTQMGQEVILRCVPISNHLYFYWYRQILGQKVEFLVSFYNNEISEKSEIFDDQFSVERPDGSNFTLKIRSTKLEDSAMYFCASSLIQGYGYTFGSGTRLTVV.

The chain recombines TRBV6-4 with TRBJ2-1; TRBD2 matches 9 bases. The J segment lost 7 bases and the V segment lost 0 bases, leaving 4 bases of the junction unmatched. The germline V gene encodes CDR1 MRHNA and CDR2 SNTAGT. The CDR3 covers 15 residues. CDR3 DNA sequence: TGTGCCAGCAGTGACTCTGCGGGGGGGTCAAATGAGCAGTTCTTC. Its protein is CASSDSAGGSNEQFF.

This chain joins TRBV27 and TRBJ1-6, with D uncertain. V lost 3 bases and J lost 5, with 17 bases in between. The CDR3 is made up of 17 amino acids. Germline CDR1 reads MNHEY; CDR2 reads SMNVEV (reference sequence). This chain's CDR3 is CASSFWTGRPNNSPLHF. The CDR3 DNA is TGTGCCAGCAGTTTTTGGACCGGGAGACCGAATAATTCACCCCTCCACTTT.

The CDR3 DNA sequence: TGTGCCAGCAGCCGACAGGGGGCGCGTTCACCCCTCCACTTT. Amino acid sequence: CASSRQGARSPLHF. The chain recombines TRBV16 with TRBJ1-6; 10 bases align to TRBD1. J gave up 9 bases and V 4 bases, and 3 bases lay outside the gene matches. This CDR3 spans 14 amino acids. Germline V gene data show CDR1 as KGHSY and CDR2 as FQNENV. Based on the CDR3 plus reference TRBV16 and TRBJ1-6, the full variable domain is GEEVAQTPKHLVRGEGQKAKLYCAPIKGHSYVFWYQQVLKNEFKFLISFQNENVFDETGMPKERFSAKCLPNSPCSLEIQATKLEDSAVYFCASSRQGARSPLHFGNGTRLTVT.

The chain combines TRBV6-5 with TRBJ2-7, with D possibly being TRBD1 (6 bases). Trimming took 4 bases from V and 7 from J, leaving 8 bases between them. The CDR3 sequence is 11 residues long. Germline CDR1 MNHEY, CDR2 SVGAGI. CDR3 sequence (DNA): TGTGCCAGCAGTTCCGGACAGGAGCAGTACTTC. It encodes CASSSGQEQYF.

This chain links TRBV28 with TRBJ1-1; D unresolved. This CDR3 contains 15 residues. Trimming took off 3 bases at V and 8 bases at J, with 19 bases between the two ends. CDR1 MDHEN and CDR2 SYDVKM come from the germline V gene. This CDR3 is CASSLGGYAAREAFF. The CDR3 nucleotides are TGTGCCAGCAGTTTGGGAGGTTATGCGGCTAGAGAAGCTTTCTTT.

The chain links TRBV10-3 to TRBJ2-7, with D maybe TRBD1 (6 bases). CDR1 ENHRY and CDR2 SYGVKD come from the germline V gene. Trimming removed 6 bases from V and 1 base from J, with 16 bases in between. The CDR3 spans 15 residues. Written as DNA, the CDR3 is TGTGCCATCAGGATACAGGGCAGCTTTTCCTACGAGCAGTACTTC. It translates to CAIRIQGSFSYEQYF.

The CDR3 DNA follows: TGTGCCAGCAGCGGGGGACTAGCGGGGCCTTACAATGAGCAGTTCTTC. Residues: CASSGGLAGPYNEQFF. V gene TRBV7-2 combines with J gene TRBJ2-1; 13 positions match TRBD2. CDR1 is SGHTA, CDR2 FQGNSA, per germline. Germline trimming cut 5 bases from V and 4 bases from J; bases unmatched to any gene: 5. The length of the CDR3 is 16 residues.

The gene calls are TRBV7-3 and TRBJ2-1; tentative D call: TRBD2 (6 bases). Trimming shortened V by 5 bases and J by 0 bases, and 8 bases separated the two germline ends. Germline V gene data show CDR1 as SGHTA and CDR2 as FQGTGA. The CDR3 length is 14 residues. CDR3 in DNA: TGTGCCAGCAGCAGAGCGGGCTCCTACAATGAGCAGTTCTTC. Amino acids: CASSRAGSYNEQFF.

The V gene is TRBV18, the J gene TRBJ1-1; D is possibly TRBD1 (5 bases). The CDR3 spans 14 residues. Germline V gene data show CDR1 as KGHSH and CDR2 as LQKENI. Trimming stripped 3 bases from V and 4 bases from J, with 12 bases between. The CDR3 region is CASSPEQEATEAFF. The CDR3 DNA sequence: TGTGCCAGCTCACCCGAACAGGAAGCCACTGAAGCTTTCTTT.

Comment on this clone: Germline and junction disagree at one end, which may indicate a read error. The J gene is TRBJ2-7, the V gene TRBV28, with D possibly being TRBD2 (6 bases). The CDR3 has 11 amino acids. Germline V lookup: CDR1 MDHEN, CDR2 SYDVKM. CDR3 sequence reads: CASSSSMRGDF. The DNA of the CDR3 is TGTGCCAGCAGTTCGAGTATGCGGGGAGACTTC.

This CDR3 is CASTGQGPYGYTF. DNA for the CDR3: TGTGCCAGCACCGGACAGGGACCTTATGGCTACACCTTC. The V call is TRBV2, the J call TRBJ1-2; 8 nucleotides agree with TRBD1. The CDR3 length is 13 residues. The germline V gene has CDR1 SNHLY and CDR2 FYNNEI. V gave up 7 bases and J gave up 5 bases; unmatched junction bases: 6.